This TCR beta chain was sequenced in a study of pediatric ulcerative colitis. Overall study findings and caveats: In rectum, acute severe colitis had expanded clones and less diversity. Repertoires came from total lymphocyte DNA, so rare subsets like regulatory T cells may be missed.

Here immunoSEQ multiplex PCR was the method, and the copy in TCRdb shows in-frame clones only, minus some. The table shows 35,000 or so clones, with around 73% occurring only once. During colonoscopy, one to two rectal pinch biopsies were collected. Ulcerative colitis patients received no immunosuppressive medication before the diagnostic colonoscopy. As concerns this clone: Its target is not known.

This TCR was recovered from a boy younger than 18 with moderate ulcerative colitis. Material: gut tissue.

The CDR3 loop is CASSYQGARTEAFF. The DNA for the CDR3 is TGTGCCAGCAGCTACCAGGGGGCGAGGACTGAAGCTTTCTTT. The rearrangement joins TRBV5-6 to TRBJ1-1; 8 bases map to TRBD1. Germline lookup yields CDR1 SGHDT and CDR2 YYEEEE. This CDR3 contains 14 residues. J was trimmed by 5 bases and V by 3 bases; bases with no gene match: 6.